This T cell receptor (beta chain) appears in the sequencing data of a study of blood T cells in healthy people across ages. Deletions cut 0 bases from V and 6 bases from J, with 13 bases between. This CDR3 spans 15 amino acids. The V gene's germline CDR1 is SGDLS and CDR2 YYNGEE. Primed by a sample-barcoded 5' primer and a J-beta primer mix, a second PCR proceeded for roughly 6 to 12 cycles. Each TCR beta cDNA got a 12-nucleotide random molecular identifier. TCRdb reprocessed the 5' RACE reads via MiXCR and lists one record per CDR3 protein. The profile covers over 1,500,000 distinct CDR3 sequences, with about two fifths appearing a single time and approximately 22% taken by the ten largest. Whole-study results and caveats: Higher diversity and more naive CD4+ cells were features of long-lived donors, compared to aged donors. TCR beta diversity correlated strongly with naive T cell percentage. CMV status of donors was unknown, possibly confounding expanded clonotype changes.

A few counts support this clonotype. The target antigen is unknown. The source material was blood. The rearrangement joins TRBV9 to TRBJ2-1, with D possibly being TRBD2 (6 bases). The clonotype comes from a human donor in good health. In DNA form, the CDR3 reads TGTGCCAGCAGCGTAGAGTACGGGGGACCCAATGAGCAGTTCTTC. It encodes CASSVEYGGPNEQFF.